This T cell receptor (beta chain) was found in a study of shared clonotypes between healthy human individuals. Sequenced by immunoSEQ multiplex PCR; TCRdb stores in-frame clones only, minus some. Of some 2.1 million clones in the sample, 90% to 95% were seen once. There are 13 residues in the CDR3. Germline lookup yields CDR1 GTSNPN and CDR2 SVGIG (reference sequence). Trimming removed 0 bases from V and 1 base from J, with 6 bases in between. The source is a young man in good health. Sequencing used naive CD4+ T cells sorted from blood. The sample's subset: CD45RA+ positively selected. The chain carries TRBV30 and TRBJ2-5; D remains ambiguous. CDR3 coding DNA: TGTGCCTGGAGTGTAGCCCTCCAAGAGACCCAGTACTTC. Amino acids: CAWSVALQETQYF.